The next 14 T cell receptor beta chains were all read from a single sample in a study of blood T cell repertoires in COVID-19. The data were produced by immunoSEQ multiplex PCR, yet TCRdb's version contains in-frame clones alone and is incomplete. Among some 160,000 clones, 79% were seen once, and the ten largest hold around 19%. Sequenced sample: PBMCs or T cells enriched from blood (not recorded which). The source of these receptors is a woman aged 70-85 years in a cohort exposed to, infected with or recovered from COVID-19 (not recorded which).

This chain links TRBV2 with TRBJ2-1, with TRBD2 matching over 9 bases. V dropped 7 bases and J dropped 4; count of bases not matched to a gene: 5. The CDR3 contains 14 residues. The germline V gene encodes CDR1 SNHLY and CDR2 FYNNEI. CDR3 sequence reads: CASKLAGRYNEQFF. CDR3 bases: TGTGCCAGCAAACTAGCGGGCCGTTACAATGAGCAGTTCTTC.

In this sample, this clone turned up once. V is TRBV2 and J is TRBJ2-5, with a tentative D call TRBD2 (5 bases). This CDR3 comprises 13 residues. Trimming removed 9 bases at V and 7 bases at J, with 18 bases between. CDR1 and CDR2 from the germline V gene are SNHLY and FYNNEI. CDR3 in amino acids: CASGSLALGTQYF. The CDR3 bases are TGTGCCAGTGGTAGCCTAGCTTTAGGGACCCAGTACTTC.

The chain joins TRBV29-1 to TRBJ2-7; 8 bases align to TRBD1. After removal of 4 bases from V and 1 base from J, the junction contained 3 bases not matched to a gene. CDR1 and CDR2 (germline): SQVTM, ANQGSEA. The CDR3 runs 13 residues. The DNA of the CDR3 is TGCAGCGTTGCCCGGGACAGGTCCTACGAGCAGTACTTC. Protein: CSVARDRSYEQYF.

This clone was counted once. This rearrangement joins TRBV28 to TRBJ2-7; TRBD2 matches at 11 bases. V lost 6 bases to trimming and J lost 0 bases; unmatched junction nucleotides: 7. The CDR3 extends over 16 amino acids. CDR1 MDHEN and CDR2 SYDVKM come from the germline V gene. CDR3: CASREGLAVSSYEQYF. In nucleotides, the CDR3 is TGTGCCAGCAGGGAGGGACTAGCGGTGAGCTCCTACGAGCAGTACTTC. The whole variable domain, remainder taken from reference TRBV28 and TRBJ2-7, is DVKVTQSSRYLVKRTGEKVFLECVQDMDHENMFWYRQDPGLGLRLIYFSYDVKMKEKGDIPEGYSVSREKKERFSLILESASTNQTSMYLCASREGLAVSSYEQYFGPGTRLTVT.

This chain joins TRBV5-1 and TRBJ2-7; TRBD1 is a possible D gene (5 bases). Germline values: CDR1 SGHRS, CDR2 YFSETQ. The CDR3 has 14 residues. V was pared by 4 bases and J by 1 base, with 12 bases between. The CDR3 protein is CASSRSTGSYEQYF. The CDR3 nucleotides are TGCGCCAGCAGCCGGAGTACAGGTTCCTACGAGCAGTACTTC.

The chain has TRBV14 and TRBJ1-5; D perhaps matches TRBD1 (6 bases). The CDR3 is 16 residues long. V lost 0 bases and J lost 0, with 9 bases in between. In germline, CDR1 is SGHDN, CDR2 FVKESK. DNA for the CDR3: TGTGCCAGCAGCCAAGACAGGGGAAATAGCAATCAGCCCCAGCATTTT. It encodes CASSQDRGNSNQPQHF.

The chain recombines TRBV7-9 with TRBJ2-6; perhaps TRBD2 as D (5 bases). This CDR3 is 19 amino acids long. The V and J ends lost 6 bases and 0 bases respectively, with 21 bases between them. CDR1 and CDR2 (germline): SEHNR, FQNEAQ (reference sequence). CDR3 nucleotides: TGTGCCAGCAGTCAGCCCCGGCCGCAAGGGAGCTCTGGGGCCAACGTCCTGACTTTC. Translation: CASSQPRPQGSSGANVLTF.

Of note for this clone: In the same sample, other DNA sequences code for this CDR3. The genes are TRBV2 and TRBJ1-5; TRBD1 matches at 7 bases. CDR1 and CDR2 from the germline V gene are SNHLY and FYNNEI. The junction had 2 bases not matched to a gene; V was cut back by 4 bases and J by 2 bases. The CDR3 loop spans 14 amino acids. CDR3 residues: CASSGTGGNQPQHF. CDR3 DNA sequence: TGTGCCAGCAGTGGCACAGGGGGCAATCAGCCCCAGCATTTT.

The table lists this clone with a few counts. The chain joins TRBV7-3 to TRBJ2-3; unclear D gene. The CDR3 is made up of 14 amino acids. Trimming cost V 0 bases and J 0 bases, with 4 bases left between them. The germline CDR1 and CDR2 sequences are SGHTA and FQGTGA. The CDR3 sequence is CASSLTSSTDTQYF. The CDR3 nucleotides read TGTGCCAGCAGCTTAACGTCTAGCACAGATACGCAGTATTTT. Based on the CDR3 plus reference TRBV7-3 and TRBJ2-3, the full variable domain is GAGVSQTPSNKVTEKGKYVELRCDPISGHTALYWYRQSLGQGPEFLIYFQGTGAADDSGLPNDRFFAVRPEGSVSTLKIQRTERGDSAVYLCASSLTSSTDTQYFGPGTRLTVL.

The genes are TRBV9 and TRBJ1-5, with a weak D call TRBD1 (6 bases). Between the trimmed V and J ends, which lost 4 bases and 5 bases, there was a span of 16 bases. Germline CDR1 and CDR2: SGDLS and YYNGEE. The CDR3 consists of 15 residues. CDR3 in amino acids: CASSRTANLDQPQHF. In DNA form, the CDR3 reads TGTGCCAGCAGCCGGACAGCCAATCTCGATCAGCCCCAGCATTTT.

The gene calls are TRBV6-5 and TRBJ1-2; tentatively, D is TRBD1 (5 bases). Germline V gene data show CDR1 as MNHEY and CDR2 as SVGAGI. CDR3 size: 14 residues. Trimming pared 4 bases from V and 6 bases from J, leaving 15 bases between. Written as DNA, the CDR3 is TGTGCCAGCAGTTCCGGGGGAGGTTCCAATGGCTACACCTTC. It yields the protein CASSSGGGSNGYTF.

Only a few counts were recorded for this clone. The chain combines TRBV28 with TRBJ1-4; 7 bases line up with TRBD1. The CDR3 totals 13 residues. Per the germline V gene, CDR1 is MDHEN and CDR2 is SYDVKM. J gave up 4 bases and V 6 bases, and 2 bases lay outside the gene matches. Here the CDR3 reads CASRRGLNEKLFF. DNA for the CDR3: TGTGCCAGCAGGAGGGGGCTTAATGAAAAACTGTTTTTT.

The chain combines TRBV28 with TRBJ2-1, with 8 bases fitting TRBD1. CDR1 and CDR2 (germline): MDHEN, SYDVKM. The CDR3 is made up of 12 amino acids. V was pared by 6 bases and J by 9 bases, with 4 bases of the junction left unmatched. DNA for the CDR3: TGTGCCAGCAGCCGAGGACAGGGTGAGCAGTTCTTC. Its translation is CASSRGQGEQFF.

This sequence joins TRBV19 and TRBJ1-6; 9 nucleotides match TRBD1. The J segment lost 11 bases and the V segment lost 5 bases, leaving 4 bases of the junction unmatched. From germline, CDR1 is LNHDA and CDR2 SQIVND (reference sequence). The CDR3 is made up of 13 amino acids. CDR3 sequence: CASSGTGHTPLHF. Written as DNA, the CDR3 is TGTGCCAGTAGTGGGACAGGGCATACACCCCTCCACTTT.